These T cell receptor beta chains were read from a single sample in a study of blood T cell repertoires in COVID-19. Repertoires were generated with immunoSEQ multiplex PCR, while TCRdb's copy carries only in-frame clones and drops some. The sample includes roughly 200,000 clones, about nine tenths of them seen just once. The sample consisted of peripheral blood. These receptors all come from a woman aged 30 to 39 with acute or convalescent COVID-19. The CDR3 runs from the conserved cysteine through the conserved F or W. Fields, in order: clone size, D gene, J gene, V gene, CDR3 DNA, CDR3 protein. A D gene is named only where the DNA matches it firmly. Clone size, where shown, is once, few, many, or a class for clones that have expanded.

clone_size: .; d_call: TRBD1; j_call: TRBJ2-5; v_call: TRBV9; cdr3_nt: TGTGCCAGCAGCCGAACAGGGGTCCAAGAGACCCAGTACTTC; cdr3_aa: CASSRTGVQETQYF
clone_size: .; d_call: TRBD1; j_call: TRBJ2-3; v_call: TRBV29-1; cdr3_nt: TGCAGCGTCACAGGGGCGAGCACAGATACGCAGTATTTT; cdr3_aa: CSVTGASTDTQYF
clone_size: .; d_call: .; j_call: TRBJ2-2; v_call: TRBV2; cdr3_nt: TGTGCCAGCAGTGAGGTCTCCAGCGGATTCGGGGAGCTGTTTTTT; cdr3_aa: CASSEVSSGFGELFF
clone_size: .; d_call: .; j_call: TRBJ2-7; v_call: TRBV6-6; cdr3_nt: TGTGCCACCTCCCGCTCCTACGAGCAGTACTTC; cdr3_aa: CATSRSYEQYF
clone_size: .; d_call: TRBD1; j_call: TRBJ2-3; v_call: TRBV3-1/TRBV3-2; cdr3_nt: TGTGCCAGCTCCTTCGGGACAGAAATCAGTTTT; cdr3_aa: CASSFGTEISF
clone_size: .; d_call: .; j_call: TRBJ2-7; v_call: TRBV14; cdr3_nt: TGTGCCAGCAGCCAAGGAGGGGACTTCTACGAGCAGTACTTC; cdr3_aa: CASSQGGDFYEQYF
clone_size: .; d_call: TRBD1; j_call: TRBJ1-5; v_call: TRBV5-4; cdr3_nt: TGTGCCAGCAGCCCCGGGACAGATCCTAATCAGCCCCAGCATTTT; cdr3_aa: CASSPGTDPNQPQHF
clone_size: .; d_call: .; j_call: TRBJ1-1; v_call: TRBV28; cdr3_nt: TGTGCCAGCAGTCCTTCAGGGCGCTTTATGCCGACTGAAGCTTTCTTT; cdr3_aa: CASSPSGRFMPTEAFF
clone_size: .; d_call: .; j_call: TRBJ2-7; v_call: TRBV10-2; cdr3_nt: TGCGCCAGCAGTGAGAGGGCGGGTTCATACGAGCAGTACTTC; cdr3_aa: CASSERAGSYEQYF
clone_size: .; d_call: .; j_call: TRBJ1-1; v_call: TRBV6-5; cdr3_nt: TGTGCCAGCAATACAGGGTCCTCACGAACGGCTTTCTTT; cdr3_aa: CASNTGSSRTAFF
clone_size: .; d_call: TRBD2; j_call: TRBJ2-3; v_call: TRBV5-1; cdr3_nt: TGCGCCAGCAGGCTAGCGGGAGTTCGGGATACGCAGTATTTT; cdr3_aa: CASRLAGVRDTQYF
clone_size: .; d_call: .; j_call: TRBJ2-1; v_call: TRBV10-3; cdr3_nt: TGTGCCATCAGTGAGTCGTGGGGCTACTCCAATGAGCAGTTCTTC; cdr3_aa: CAISESWGYSNEQFF
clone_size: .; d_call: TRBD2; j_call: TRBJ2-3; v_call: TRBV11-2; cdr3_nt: TGTGCCAGCGGAGGGCGGGAGTGGGGCACAGATACGCAGTATTTT; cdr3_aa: CASGGREWGTDTQYF
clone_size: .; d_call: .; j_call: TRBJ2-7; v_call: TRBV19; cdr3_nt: TGTGCCAGTAGTATACAGGAAAAGTTCGAGCAGTACTTC; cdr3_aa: CASSIQEKFEQYF
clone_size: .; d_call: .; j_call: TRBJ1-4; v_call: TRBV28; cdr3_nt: TGTGCCAGCAGTCTGGAGGTGCGAGATGAAAAACTGTTTTTT; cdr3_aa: CASSLEVRDEKLFF
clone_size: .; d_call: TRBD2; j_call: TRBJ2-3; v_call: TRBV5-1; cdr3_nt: TGCGCCAGCTTCGGACTAGCGGGTCAAGATACGCAGTATTTT; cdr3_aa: CASFGLAGQDTQYF
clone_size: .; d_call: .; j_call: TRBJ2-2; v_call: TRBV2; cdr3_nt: TGTGCCAGCAGACGGGAGAGTGGCGGGGAGCTGTTTTTT; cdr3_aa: CASRRESGGELFF
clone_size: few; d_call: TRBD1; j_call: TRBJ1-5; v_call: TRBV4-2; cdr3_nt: TGTGCCAGCAGCCAAGATAGCGGGCATCCCGGACAGGGCCGGCAGCCCCAGCATTTT; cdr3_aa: CASSQDSGHPGQGRQPQHF
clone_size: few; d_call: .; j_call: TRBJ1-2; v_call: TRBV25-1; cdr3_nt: TGTGCCAGCAGGCAGGGCTATGGCTACACCTTC; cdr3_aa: CASRQGYGYTF
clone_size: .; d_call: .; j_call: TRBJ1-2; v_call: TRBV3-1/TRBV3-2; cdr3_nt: TGTGCCAGCAGCCAAGAATTATTTTGGTACGGGTCGACGAACTATGGCTACACCTTC; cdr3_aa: CASSQELFWYGSTNYGYTF
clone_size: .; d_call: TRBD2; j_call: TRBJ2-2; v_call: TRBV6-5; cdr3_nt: TGTGCCACCCGGACTAGCGTGAACACCGGGGAGCTGTTTTTT; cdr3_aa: CATRTSVNTGELFF
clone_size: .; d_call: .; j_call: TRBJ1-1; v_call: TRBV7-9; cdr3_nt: TGTGCCAGCAGCTCGGACGGGATAAACACTGAAGCTTTCTTT; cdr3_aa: CASSSDGINTEAFF
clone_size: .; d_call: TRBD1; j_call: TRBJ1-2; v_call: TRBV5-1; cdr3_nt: TGCGCCAGCAGCTTGGGGATCGCAGGGGGGTATAACTATGGCTACACCTTC; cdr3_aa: CASSLGIAGGYNYGYTF
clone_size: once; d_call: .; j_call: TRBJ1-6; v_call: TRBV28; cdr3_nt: TGTGCCAGCAGCTTAGGAGGGGCCAACTTTAATTCACCCCTCCACTTT; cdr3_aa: CASSLGGANFNSPLHF
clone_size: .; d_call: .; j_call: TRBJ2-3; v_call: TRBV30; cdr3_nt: TGTGCCTGGAGTTCGGGGGCAGATACGCAGTATTTT; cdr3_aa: CAWSSGADTQYF
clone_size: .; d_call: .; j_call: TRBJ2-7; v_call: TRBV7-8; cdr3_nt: TGTGCCAGCAGCTTAGCAGACAGACCGTACGAGCAGTACTTC; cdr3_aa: CASSLADRPYEQYF
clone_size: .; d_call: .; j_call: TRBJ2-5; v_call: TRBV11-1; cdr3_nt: TGTGCCAGCAGCTTAGGAGGAGAAGCCGCCCGAGAGACCCAGTACTTC; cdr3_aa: CASSLGGEAARETQYF
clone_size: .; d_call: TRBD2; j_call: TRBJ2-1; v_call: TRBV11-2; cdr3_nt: TGTGCCAGCAGCTTATCTGGGACTACTTACAATGAGCAGTTCTTC; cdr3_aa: CASSLSGTTYNEQFF
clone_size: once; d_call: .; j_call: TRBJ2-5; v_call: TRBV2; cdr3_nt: TGTGCCAGCAGTCAGAGGGGGTTCCAAGAGACCCAGTACTTC; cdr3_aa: CASSQRGFQETQYF
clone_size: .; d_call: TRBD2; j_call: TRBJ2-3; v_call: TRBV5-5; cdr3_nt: TGTGCCAGCAACTTAGCGGGACCCGATACGCAGTATTTT; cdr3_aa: CASNLAGPDTQYF
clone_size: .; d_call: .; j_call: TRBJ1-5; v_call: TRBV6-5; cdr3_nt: TGTGCCAGCAGACCCCGGGGTAATCAGCCCCAGCATTTT; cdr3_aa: CASRPRGNQPQHF
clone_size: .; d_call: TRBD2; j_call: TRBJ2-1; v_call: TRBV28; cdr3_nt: TGTGCCAGCATGGAACTAGCGGGAGGGCATTACAATGAGCAGTTCTTC; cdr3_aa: CASMELAGGHYNEQFF